This TCR beta chain was observed in a study of cytomegalovirus exposure and HLA in healthy donors. Notes on the study in general: The authors listed over 150 TCR beta chains as cytomegalovirus-associated. A link between a missense DCLRE1C variant and TCR beta V- and J-gene trimming emerged from a later analysis.

The PCR employed 60 Vbeta primers together with 13 Jbeta primers. Sequenced by immunoSEQ multiplex PCR; TCRdb stores in-frame clones only, minus some. The data hold roughly 80,000 clones, with under 70% observed a single time. The CDR3 has 16 amino acids. Germline lookup yields CDR1 SGHRS and CDR2 YFSETQ. Healthy bone marrow donors made up the donor group. For this clone: The target antigen is unknown. The junction departs from germline at one end; a sequencing error may be responsible.

The rearrangement links TRBV5-1 to TRBJ2-5, with 9 bases lining up with TRBD2. The TCR sequence derives from a woman between 45 and 60 years old in good health and CMV-seropositive. Source material: PBMCs. The CDR3 nucleotides read TGCGCCAGCAGCTTCGGGGCGGGGGGGTCCTTAGAGTCCCAGTACTTC. Protein sequence: CASSFGAGGSLESQYF.